What follows is one T cell receptor beta chain and its context. The data were obtained in a study of blood T cell repertoires in COVID-19. Overall study context: The study drew acute and convalescent COVID-19 samples from the United States, Italy and Spain. T cells, B-cell-depleted T cells, or PBMCs provided the cDNA or gDNA that served as material.

Per the study methods: Reference gene primer amplification in the assay estimated nucleated cell counts. Produced via immunoSEQ multiplex PCR; TCRdb's table is partial and in-frame only. Clone size and V and J calls were adopted from that table, with D and trimming inferred from the DNA. The sample includes tens of thousands of clones, just over 90% of them seen just once. Per germline, CDR1 MDHEN and CDR2 SYDVKM. The CDR3 runs to 11 residues. The ends were cut back, 10 bases at V and 2 bases at J, with 8 bases in the middle. The rearrangement joins TRBV28 to TRBJ1-2, with D unresolved. The specimen sequenced was peripheral blood. This TCR derives from a man between 65 and 85 years old with active COVID-19. This chain's CDR3 is CATSGNYGYTF. The CDR3 coding sequence is TGTGCCACTTCGGGGAACTATGGCTACACCTTC.